The rows below give T cell receptor beta chains drawn from one sample of a study of T-cell memory formation after mild COVID-19. A single record per CDR3 protein comes from TCRdb applying MiXCR to the 5' RACE reads. The table shows fewer than 550,000 distinct CDR3 sequences, with 15% to 25% occurring only once. Sequencing input: PBMCs or a T cell subset sorted from them (not recorded which). Receptors originate from an adult woman who had mild COVID-19 (a few samples of this study predate the infection). Cell type and time point are not known. The CDR3 runs from the conserved cysteine through the conserved F or W. The D gene is left open where the match is weak. Size tells how often a clone was seen (once, few, many) or the class of an expanded clone, and some rows leave it out.

>-|TRBJ2-1|TRBV27|-
TGTGCCAGCAGTCTAGCCGGTGTGAGCAATGAGCAGTTCTTC
CASSLAGVSNEQFF
>-|TRBJ2-1|TRBV29-1|-
TGCAGCGCTTACGGGGGATCCTACCTGGAGCAGTTCTTC
CSAYGGSYLEQFF
>few|TRBJ2-2|TRBV30|-
TGTGCCTGGAGGAAGCTTCCCGGGGAGCTGTTTTTT
CAWRKLPGELFF
>few|TRBJ1-1|TRBV29-1|-
TGCAGCGTTGTACCTACAGTAACTGAAGCTTTCTTT
CSVVPTVTEAFF
>-|TRBJ1-4|TRBV15|-
TGTGCCACCAGCAGAGCAGGGGAACATGAAAAACTGTTTTTT
CATSRAGEHEKLFF
>few|TRBJ2-2|TRBV5-5|-
TGTGCCAGCAGCTTGTATGTTAGCGTGACCGGGGAGCTGTTTTTT
CASSLYVSVTGELFF
>few|TRBJ2-3|TRBV5-1|TRBD2
TGCGCCAGCAGCTGGCCAACGGGACTAGCGGGAGCCGCAGATACGCAGTATTTT
CASSWPTGLAGAADTQYF
>few|TRBJ2-3|TRBV20-1|TRBD2
TGCAGTGCTGATTCCCAGCGGGAAGATACGCAGTATTTT
CSADSQREDTQYF
>-|TRBJ2-7|TRBV15|-
TGTGCCACCAGCGGAGGAGTTTCTAGCGACGAGCAGTACTTC
CATSGGVSSDEQYF
>-|TRBJ2-7|TRBV12-3/TRBV12-4|-
TGTGCCAGCAGTTTGGGGGGCTCATCTCGCATGAGGTACTTC
CASSLGGSSRMRYF
>many|TRBJ1-3|TRBV20-1|-
TGCAGTGCTAGAGTCCCAGGGGCGACTGGAAACACCATATATTTT
CSARVPGATGNTIYF
>-|TRBJ2-7|TRBV7-6|-
TGTGCCAGCAGCTTAACAGTGAACGAGCAGTACTTC
CASSLTVNEQYF
>-|TRBJ2-5|TRBV7-3|-
TGTGCCAGCAGCCCCCAGGGAGAGGGCTTGTACTTC
CASSPQGEGLYF
>-|TRBJ1-2|TRBV7-9|TRBD1
TGTGCCAGCAGCTTATCACAGGGGCTCTATGGCTACACCTTC
CASSLSQGLYGYTF
>few|TRBJ2-7|TRBV10-3|TRBD2
TGTGCCATCAGTGAGTCATCAGGGAGGGTATACGAGCAGTACTTC
CAISESSGRVYEQYF
>few|TRBJ1-6|TRBV2|-
TGTGCCACTAACAGGGATCTTGATTCACCCCTCCACTTT
CATNRDLDSPLHF
>many|TRBJ2-5|TRBV4-2|TRBD2
TGTGCCAGCAGCCAAGATTCGGCGGGAGGGCCAGAGACCCAGTACTTC
CASSQDSAGGPETQYF
>-|TRBJ2-7|TRBV5-1|-
TGCGCCAGCAGCCTAGGGACGTTCTCCTACGAGCAGTACTTC
CASSLGTFSYEQYF
>-|TRBJ1-4|TRBV10-3|-
TGTGCCATCAGTGCAGAGGGGTTGACTGAAAAACTGTTTTTT
CAISAEGLTEKLFF
>-|TRBJ2-6|TRBV5-4|TRBD1
TGTGCCAGCTGGGACAGCACCAACTCTGGGGCCAACGTCCTGACTTTC
CASWDSTNSGANVLTF
>-|TRBJ2-3|TRBV20-1|-
TGCAGTGCTAGGCGGTTAGACAACACAGATACGCAGTATTTT
CSARRLDNTDTQYF
>-|TRBJ2-1|TRBV6-6|-
TGTGCCAGCAGCTTTACAGGGGAGCAGTTCTTC
CASSFTGEQFF
>-|TRBJ2-7|TRBV24-1|TRBD1
TGTGCCACCAGTGACCCTGGGACAGGGGAAACCTACGAGCAGTACTTC
CATSDPGTGETYEQYF
>few|TRBJ2-7|TRBV5-1|-
TGCGCCAGCAGCTTGAACAGGGGAGGTGAGCAGTACTTC
CASSLNRGGEQYF
>-|TRBJ2-7|TRBV7-9|TRBD2
TGTGCCAGCAGCTCCTCGACTAGCGGAGAAATATTGTACGAGCAGTACTTC
CASSSSTSGEILYEQYF
>-|TRBJ1-5|TRBV5-6|-
TGTGCCAGCAGCCCGGGTGGGGGTTGGAGCAATCAGCCCCAGCATTTT
CASSPGGGWSNQPQHF
>-|TRBJ2-3|TRBV20-1|-
TGCAGTGCGGACCCGGGGGTTAGCACAGATACGCAGTATTTT
CSADPGVSTDTQYF
>many|TRBJ2-3|TRBV5-5|-
TGTGCCAGCAGATTCGGGCCTCAGCCCACAGATACGCAGTATTTT
CASRFGPQPTDTQYF
>-|TRBJ1-2|TRBV24-1|-
TGTGCCACCAGTGATCCCTTAGGAGGGGTGGATGGCTACACCTTC
CATSDPLGGVDGYTF
>-|TRBJ2-1|TRBV7-9|-
TGTGCCAGCAGCACCCGGTTGAATGAGCAGTTCTTC
CASSTRLNEQFF
>few|TRBJ1-1|TRBV12-3/TRBV12-4|TRBD1
TGTGCCAGCAGTTTACAGGGGGTTCTGAACACTGAAGCTTTCTTT
CASSLQGVLNTEAFF
>few|TRBJ2-1|TRBV27|-
TGTGCCAGCAGTTTCTCGGGACGAACGGCTTACAATGAGCAGTTCTTC
CASSFSGRTAYNEQFF
>few|TRBJ2-7|TRBV9|-
TGTGCCAGCAGCGTAGGGAACAGGGTACCCTACGAGCAGTACTTC
CASSVGNRVPYEQYF
>-|TRBJ1-2|TRBV7-9|-
TGTGCCAGCAGCCACGGGTGGGGGCAAGGTGGCTACACCTTC
CASSHGWGQGGYTF
>-|TRBJ1-2|TRBV29-1|-
TGCAGCGGGGCCGACAGGAGGAATGGCTACACCTTC
CSGADRRNGYTF
>-|TRBJ2-7|TRBV6-1|-
TGTGCCACCACAAAACCTAATTCCGACGAGCAGTACTTC
CATTKPNSDEQYF
>-|TRBJ2-7|TRBV12-3/TRBV12-4|TRBD1
TGTGCCAGCAGTTTCGGACAGGGAGAAGAGCAGTACTTC
CASSFGQGEEQYF
>few|TRBJ1-3|TRBV29-1|-
TGCAGCGTTGGGCAGAGCTCTGGAAACACCATATATTTT
CSVGQSSGNTIYF
>few|TRBJ2-7|TRBV12-3/TRBV12-4|-
TGTGCCAGCAGGTCGGGGGTTTACGCCGAGCAGTACTTC
CASRSGVYAEQYF
>-|TRBJ1-1|TRBV7-2|-
TGTGCCAGCAGCGCCGAGGACAGATTGAAAACCGTCGGTGAATCTTTCTTT
CASSAEDRLKTVGESFF
>-|TRBJ1-4|TRBV5-1|-
TGCGCCAGCAGCCCGTACGGGATAATGGCAGACAAACTGTTTTTT
CASSPYGIMADKLFF
>few|TRBJ1-5|TRBV6-2/TRBV6-3|-
TGTGCCAGCAGTAAGGGGGGGCAGCCCCAGCATTTT
CASSKGGQPQHF
>few|TRBJ2-1|TRBV7-3|TRBD1
TGTGCCAGCAGCTTACCGGGACAGGGTCACAATGAGCAGTTCTTC
CASSLPGQGHNEQFF